The 14 T cell receptor beta chains presented below share a single source sample, sequenced in a study of tumor T cells in aggressive B-cell lymphoma. Sequencing used immunoSEQ multiplex PCR; TCRdb keeps in-frame clones, though not all of them. The sample has approximately 10,000 clones, over 75% seen once. Sequenced input: tumor tissue. The receptors come from an adult with diffuse large B cell lymphoma.

The CDR3 nucleotides read TGTGCCAGCAGCTTAACACAGGGCGGCTCCTACGAGCAGTACTTC. Translation gives CASSLTQGGSYEQYF. The chain has TRBV13 and TRBJ2-7, with D maybe TRBD1 (6 bases). Trimming removed 2 bases at V and 0 bases at J, with 11 bases between. Germline CDR1 reads PRHDT; CDR2 reads FYEKMQ (reference sequence). This CDR3 region has 15 residues.

The J gene is TRBJ2-3, the V gene TRBV21-1; TRBD2 reflects the table's D call only, with no check against the DNA. TRBV21-1 is listed as a pseudogene. There are 17 residues in the CDR3. The DNA of the CDR3 is TGTGCCAGCAGCAAAGGTCTGCAGCGGGAGCGTTCAGATACGCAGTATTTT. Amino acid sequence: CASSKGLQRERSDTQYF.

This chain connects TRBV27 to TRBJ1-5; no clear D gene. V gave up 3 bases and J gave up 4 bases, with 10 bases separating them. CDR1 is MNHEY, CDR2 SMNVEV, per germline (reference sequence). The length of the CDR3 is 14 residues. The CDR3 DNA is TGTGCCAGCAGTTTCTCCACTCGAAATCAGCCCCAGCATTTT. It translates to CASSFSTRNQPQHF.

CDR3 sequence: CASSQDPPGSSYEQYF. The CDR3 coding sequence is TGCGCCAGCAGCCAAGATCCCCCGGGGTCCTCCTACGAGCAGTACTTC. V and J are TRBV4-3 and TRBJ2-7, with TRBD2 as a possible D gene (5 bases). V shed 0 bases and J shed 0 bases, with 12 bases lying between them. The length of the CDR3 is 16 residues. Germline V gives CDR1 LGHNA, CDR2 YSLEER.

This CDR3 reads CASTDSFYGYTF. The CDR3 DNA follows: TGTGCCAGTACGGACAGTTTCTATGGCTACACCTTC. The chain carries TRBV19 and TRBJ1-2; D might be TRBD1 (6 bases). This CDR3 spans 12 amino acids. Trimming removed 7 bases at V and 4 bases at J, with 10 bases between. Germline V gene lookup returns CDR1 LNHDA and CDR2 SQIVND (reference sequence). The entire variable domain, with the rest obtained from reference TRBV19 and TRBJ1-2, is as follows: DGGITQSPKYLFRKEGQNVTLSCEQNLNHDAMYWYRQDPGQGLRLIYYSQIVNDFQKGDIAEGYSVSREKKESFPLTVTSAQKNPTAFYLCASTDSFYGYTFGSGTRLTVV.

This chain connects TRBV10-2 to TRBJ1-3; D possibly corresponds to TRBD1 (6 bases). The CDR3 has 16 residues. CDR1 is WSHSY, CDR2 SAAADI, per germline. Deletions cut 6 bases from V and 2 bases from J, with 17 bases between. The CDR3 reads CASRNDRSWAGNTIYF. CDR3 sequence (DNA): TGCGCCAGCAGAAACGACAGGAGTTGGGCTGGAAACACCATATATTTT.

The chain joins TRBV6-5 to TRBJ2-7, with D possibly being TRBD1 (5 bases). Germline lookup yields CDR1 MNHEY and CDR2 SVGAGI. V was clipped by 11 bases and J by 7 bases, with 18 bases between them. The CDR3 totals 12 residues. The CDR3 here is CAAANQGYEQYF. DNA of the CDR3: TGTGCCGCAGCTAATCAGGGCTATGAGCAGTACTTC.

J is TRBJ1-2 and V is TRBV11-2; D is unresolved. Germline values: CDR1 SGHAT, CDR2 FQNNGV. The V and J ends lost 4 bases and 3 bases respectively, with 12 bases between them. This CDR3 spans 14 amino acids. The CDR3 DNA is TGTGCCAGCAGCTCGCTTTTTACAGACTATGGCTACACCTTC. Its translation: CASSSLFTDYGYTF. The variable domain in full, completed from reference TRBV11-2 and TRBJ1-2, reads EAGVAQSPRYKIIEKRQSVAFWCNPISGHATLYWYQQILGQGPKLLIQFQNNGVVDDSQLPKDRFSAERLKGVDSTLKIQPAKLEDSAVYLCASSSLFTDYGYTFGSGTRLTVV.

Only one count was recorded for this clone. This sequence joins TRBV4-3 and TRBJ2-1; possibly TRBD1 for D (5 bases). V was shortened by 5 bases and J by 9 bases, with 17 bases between the two germline ends. The CDR3 is 14 amino acids. The germline CDR1 and CDR2 sequences are LGHNA and YSLEER. CDR3 region: CASSVVRRASEQFF. The CDR3 nucleotides read TGCGCCAGCAGCGTGGTACGCAGGGCGAGTGAGCAGTTCTTC.

This rearrangement joins TRBV5-1 to TRBJ1-3; a possible D gene is TRBD1 (6 bases). Germline-derived CDR1 and CDR2 are SGHRS and YFSETQ. This CDR3 spans 14 amino acids. V lost 4 bases to trimming and J lost 2 bases, with 10 bases between them. CDR3 in DNA: TGCGCCAGCAGCCCCGGGACACCTGGAAACACCATATATTTT. Protein: CASSPGTPGNTIYF.

The gene calls are TRBV5-1 and TRBJ2-3; TRBD1 agrees at 7 bases. The J segment lost 5 bases and the V segment lost 4 bases, leaving 7 bases of the junction unmatched. CDR1 and CDR2 from the germline V gene are SGHRS and YFSETQ. The CDR3 loop spans 14 amino acids. CDR3 DNA: TGCGCCAGCAGCCAACAGGGGTCAGTAGATACGCAGTATTTT. Translating gives CASSQQGSVDTQYF.

The chain employs TRBV10-3 and TRBJ2-6; 8 nucleotides agree with TRBD2. The junction had 6 bases not matched to a gene; V was cut back by 6 bases and J by 2 bases. The CDR3 totals 16 residues. Germline lookup yields CDR1 ENHRY and CDR2 SYGVKD. The CDR3 region has the DNA TGTGCCATCAGCCCAGGGCGGGGGGCTGGGGCCAACGTCCTGACTTTC. Translating it yields CAISPGRGAGANVLTF.

The rearrangement joins TRBV7-8 to TRBJ2-3; D not resolved. This CDR3 region has 13 residues. V shed 1 base and J shed 3 bases, with 5 bases lying between them. Germline V lookup: CDR1 SGHVS, CDR2 FQNEAQ. The CDR3 region is CASSLGSTDTQYF. CDR3 in DNA: TGTGCCAGCAGCTTAGGGAGTACAGATACGCAGTATTTT.

The chain links TRBV7-9 to TRBJ2-7; maybe TRBD2 (5 bases). The CDR3 is 14 residues long. Germline V gene sequence: CDR1 SEHNR, CDR2 FQNEAQ (reference sequence). V lost 4 bases, J lost 2 bases, and 12 bases lay in between. The CDR3 reads CASSSAGGTYEQYF. CDR3 bases: TGTGCCAGCAGCTCCGCTGGAGGAACCTACGAGCAGTACTTC.